This entry features one T cell receptor (beta chain) sequence. The CDR3 runs 15 residues. Germline loops: CDR1 LNHDA, CDR2 SQIVND (reference sequence). Unmatched junction bases numbered 8, after V lost 6 bases and J lost 6 bases. This sample is drawn from a study of blood T cell repertoires in COVID-19. Across the whole study: Sites in the United States, Italy and Spain provided acute and convalescent COVID-19 samples.

In the original analysis: Amplified reference gene primers provided the basis for estimating nucleated cell counts. Repertoires were generated with immunoSEQ multiplex PCR, while TCRdb's copy carries only in-frame clones and drops some. V and J calls and clone size are those listed in that table; D and trimming were worked out from the DNA. Of approximately 230,000 clones in the sample, 87% are singletons; the top ten hold under 6.5%. Across about 22 US areas, participants ranged in age from 18 to 89 years. Participant-reported clinical history was the basis for cohort assignment. The source of this sequence is a woman aged 25 to 39 with acute COVID-19. The specimen sequenced was PBMCs or T cells enriched from blood (not recorded which). V usage is TRBV19 and J usage is TRBJ1-6; 7 bases fit TRBD1. The CDR3 loop is CASSPDRSFNSPLHF. The DNA for the CDR3 is TGTGCCAGTAGCCCGGACAGGTCATTTAATTCACCCCTCCACTTT.